The present entry profiles one TCR beta chain with its context. Measured with immunoSEQ multiplex PCR; TCRdb has only the in-frame clones, and not every one. The sample contains 40,000 to 60,000 clones, about 93% of which appear only once. Germline V lookup: CDR1 SQVTM, CDR2 ANQGSEA. This CDR3 has 13 amino acids. V lost 4 bases and J 3 bases, leaving 12 bases between the germline ends. The record originates from a study of technical replicates of blood from several donors. The material sequenced was PBMCs. This receptor was obtained from a human donor in good health. Some clones in this sample may be carry-over from other donors' samples. The chain recombines TRBV29-1 with TRBJ1-2; D is possibly TRBD1 (5 bases). The CDR3 nucleotides read TGCAGCGTTGTGGGGGGTGACGACTATGGCTACACCTTC. Translated: CSVVGGDDYGYTF.